This paragraph covers one T cell receptor beta chain sequence. These data are taken from a study of blood T cell repertoires in COVID-19. Overall study: Collection of acute and convalescent COVID-19 samples took place in the United States, Italy and Spain.

Assignments of participants to cohorts depended upon their own reported clinical history. What the recovered Cohort 3 donors had was two negative PCRs, clearance, or symptom resolution. Original processing methods: Amplifying reference gene primers gave estimates of nucleated cell counts. Here immunoSEQ multiplex PCR was the method, and the copy in TCRdb shows in-frame clones only, minus some. V, J and clone size are those of that table, while D and trimming were read from the DNA. The data contain around 300,000 clones, roughly nine tenths of them seen just once; the ten biggest clones take up roughly 2.3%. Germline loops: CDR1 LNHDA, CDR2 SQIVND (reference sequence). V was clipped by 4 bases and J by 15 bases, with 13 bases between them. The CDR3 length is 11 residues.

The rearrangement links TRBV19 to TRBJ1-5, with unresolved D. Input material: PBMCs or T cells enriched from blood (not recorded which). This TCR came from a woman aged 18-29 years who had recovered from COVID-19. The CDR3 protein is CASSTLGGRHF. The CDR3 nucleotides read TGTGCCAGTAGTACCCTTGGAGGGAGGCATTTT.